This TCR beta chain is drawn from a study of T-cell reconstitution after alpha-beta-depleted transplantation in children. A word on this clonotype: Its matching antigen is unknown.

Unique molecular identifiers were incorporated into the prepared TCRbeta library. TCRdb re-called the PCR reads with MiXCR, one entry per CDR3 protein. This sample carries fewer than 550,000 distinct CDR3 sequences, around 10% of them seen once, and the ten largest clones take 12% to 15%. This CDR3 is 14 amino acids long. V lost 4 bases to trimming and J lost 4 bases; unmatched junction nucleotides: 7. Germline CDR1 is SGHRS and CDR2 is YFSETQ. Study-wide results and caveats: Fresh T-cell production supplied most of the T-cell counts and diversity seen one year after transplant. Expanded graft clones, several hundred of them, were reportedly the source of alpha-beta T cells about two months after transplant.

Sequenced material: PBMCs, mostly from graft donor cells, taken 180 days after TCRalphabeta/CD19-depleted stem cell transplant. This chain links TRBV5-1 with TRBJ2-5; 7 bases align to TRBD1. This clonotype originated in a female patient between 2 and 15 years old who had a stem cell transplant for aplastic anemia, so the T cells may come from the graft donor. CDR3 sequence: CASSPLTGTETQYF. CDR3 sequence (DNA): TGCGCCAGCAGCCCCCTGACAGGGACAGAGACCCAGTACTTC.